These T cell receptor beta chains were read from a single sample in a study of T cells in tuberculosis. The assay was immunoSEQ multiplex PCR, and TCRdb's table has in-frame clones only and misses some. The profile shows tens of thousands of clones, 94% of them singletons. Sequencing used PBMCs, obtained at tuberculosis diagnosis. The receptors shown here come from an adult with tuberculosis. Both conserved end residues are part of each CDR3. Fields, in order: V gene, J gene, CDR3 length, D gene, clone size, CDR3 protein, CDR3 DNA. A D gene is named only where the DNA matches it firmly. Clone size appears in some rows only: once, few, many, or a class for an expanded clone.

>TRBV7-8|TRBJ2-2|19|.|.
CASSFPLPPRSAHTGELFF
TGTGCCAGCAGCTTCCCACTGCCCCCACGGAGTGCACACACCGGGGAGCTGTTTTTT
>TRBV19|TRBJ1-2|12|.|.
CASSGSNYGYTF
TGTGCCAGTAGTGGTAGTAACTATGGCTACACCTTC
>TRBV11-2|TRBJ2-3|13|.|.
CASSLSGADTQYF
TGTGCCAGCAGCTTATCCGGGGCAGATACGCAGTATTTT
>TRBV6-6|TRBJ1-2|14|.|.
CASSSSGDNYGYTF
TGTGCCAGCAGTTCGTCGGGGGATAACTATGGCTACACCTTC
>TRBV6-5|TRBJ2-1|15|TRBD2|.
CASSFSGEGSNEQFF
TGTGCCAGCAGTTTTAGCGGGGAAGGCAGCAATGAGCAGTTCTTC
>TRBV30|TRBJ2-6|18|TRBD1|.
CAWSVPRTGFSGANVLTF
TGTGCCTGGAGTGTACCCAGGACAGGTTTCTCTGGGGCCAACGTCCTGACTTTC
>TRBV4-3|TRBJ2-7|14|.|few
CASSQERGSYEQYF
TGCGCCAGCAGCCAAGAACGGGGATCCTACGAGCAGTACTTC
>TRBV11-2|TRBJ2-7|13|.|.
CASSFEGRYEQYF
TGTGCCAGCAGCTTCGAGGGGAGGTACGAGCAGTACTTC
>TRBV13|TRBJ1-6|15|.|.
CASSPSGSRNSPLHF
TGTGCCAGCAGCCCCTCAGGGTCTCGTAATTCACCCCTCCACTTT
>TRBV18|TRBJ1-6|14|.|.
CASSGPGGDSPLHF
TGTGCCAGCTCGGGGCCGGGCGGGGATTCACCCCTCCACTTT
>TRBV7-2|TRBJ2-7|14|.|.
CASSLGRYSYEQYF
TGTGCCAGCAGCCTAGGCCGCTACTCCTACGAGCAGTACTTC
>TRBV7-9|TRBJ1-5|15|.|.
CASSWGHNSNQPQHF
TGTGCCAGCAGCTGGGGACATAATAGCAATCAGCCCCAGCATTTT
>TRBV5-1|TRBJ1-2|14|TRBD1|.
CASSGTGGAYGYTF
TGCGCCAGCAGCGGGACAGGGGGCGCTTATGGCTACACCTTC
>TRBV7-2|TRBJ1-1|14|TRBD1|.
CASSVRQGAAEAFF
TGTGCCAGCAGCGTCCGACAGGGGGCGGCTGAAGCTTTCTTT
>TRBV9|TRBJ2-7|15|.|.
CASSASGTTSYEQYF
TGTGCCAGCAGCGCGTCCGGGACAACTTCTTACGAGCAGTACTTC
>TRBV4-2|TRBJ1-4|17|TRBD1|.
CASSPGGQGLSWEKLFF
TGTGCCAGCAGCCCCGGTGGACAGGGCCTATCCTGGGAAAAACTGTTTTTT